The rows below give T cell receptor beta chains drawn from one sample of a study of cytomegalovirus exposure and HLA in healthy donors. TCRdb's table, derived via immunoSEQ multiplex PCR, lists solely in-frame clones and lacks some. The sample yields fewer than 300,000 clones, 80% seen once. Sequenced input: PBMCs. Receptors were obtained from a girl aged 2-15 years in good health and CMV-seronegative. CDR3s include the opening cysteine and the closing phenylalanine or tryptophan. D genes are given only for firm matches. Expanded clones are given a class, and other clones once, few, many or no size at all.

v_call,d_call,clone_size,j_call,cdr3_length,cdr3_aa,cdr3_nt
TRBV6-1,NA,NA,TRBJ1-3,15,CASAHRSNSGNTIYF,TGTGCCAGCGCACACAGAAGTAATTCTGGAAACACCATATATTTT
TRBV6-1,TRBD1,NA,TRBJ1-5,15,CASSETRGQGQPQHF,TGTGCCAGCAGTGAAACCAGGGGGCAGGGTCAGCCCCAGCATTTT
TRBV7-9,NA,NA,TRBJ1-2,11,CASSQYRGYTF,TGTGCCAGCAGCCAGTATCGTGGCTACACCTTC
TRBV5-1,NA,NA,TRBJ1-2,14,CASSLDGGLDGYTF,TGCGCCAGCAGCTTGGACGGCGGTTTGGATGGCTACACCTTC
TRBV6-5,NA,NA,TRBJ2-1,15,CASSYSGAEYNEQFF,TGTGCCAGCAGTTACTCGGGGGCAGAGTACAATGAGCAGTTCTTC
TRBV28,NA,NA,TRBJ1-2,13,CASRTAPSYGYTF,TGTGCCAGCCGGACAGCCCCTAGCTATGGCTACACCTTC
TRBV5-6,TRBD2,once,TRBJ2-5,16,CASSSLAAGRVETQYF,TGTGCCAGCAGCTCCCTAGCAGCGGGAAGGGTAGAGACCCAGTACTTC
TRBV9,TRBD1,NA,TRBJ1-5,13,CASSNRGSQPQHF,TGTGCCAGCAGCAACAGGGGTTCTCAGCCCCAGCATTTT
TRBV28,NA,NA,TRBJ1-5,17,CASSSLGPDEVNQPQHF,TGTGCCAGCAGTTCACTAGGTCCGGATGAGGTAAATCAGCCCCAGCATTTT
TRBV27,TRBD2,NA,TRBJ2-7,15,CASSLSSGGWYEQYF,TGTGCCAGCAGTTTATCGAGCGGGGGTTGGTACGAGCAGTACTTC
TRBV7-9,NA,NA,TRBJ2-4,12,CASSNLKNIQYF,TGTGCCAGCAGCAACTTAAAAAACATTCAGTACTTC
TRBV19,TRBD2,NA,TRBJ2-1,14,CASSGLAEYNEQFF,TGTGCCAGTAGTGGGCTAGCGGAGTACAATGAGCAGTTCTTC
TRBV6-5,NA,NA,TRBJ1-2,14,CASNQGGGDYGYTF,TGTGCCAGCAATCAGGGAGGGGGAGACTATGGCTACACCTTC
TRBV29-1,TRBD2,NA,TRBJ2-1,16,CSVDSSGKSSYNEQFF,TGCAGCGTTGACTCTAGCGGGAAAAGCTCCTACAATGAGCAGTTCTTC
TRBV5-4,TRBD1,NA,TRBJ1-1,14,CASSLGDRSTEAFF,TGTGCCAGCAGCTTGGGGGACAGGAGCACTGAAGCTTTCTTT
TRBV20-1,NA,few,TRBJ1-1,11,CSARQNTEAFF,TGCAGTGCTAGACAGAACACTGAAGCTTTCTTT
TRBV6-6,TRBD1,NA,TRBJ2-3,15,CASSYRDRSTDTQYF,TGTGCCAGCAGTTACCGGGACAGGAGCACAGATACGCAGTATTTT
TRBV28,NA,NA,TRBJ2-7,12,CASSQVGYEQYF,TGTGCCAGCAGTCAGGTCGGCTACGAGCAGTACTTC
TRBV18,NA,NA,TRBJ1-1,15,CASSPSGERNTEAFF,TGTGCCAGCTCACCATCCGGGGAGAGGAACACTGAAGCTTTCTTT
TRBV9,NA,NA,TRBJ1-1,13,CASSVGGYREAFF,TGTGCCAGCAGCGTAGGAGGATACAGGGAAGCTTTCTTT
TRBV10-3,NA,few,TRBJ1-5,13,CAIKRSSNQPQHF,TGTGCCATCAAGAGGTCTTCCAATCAGCCCCAGCATTTT
TRBV27,NA,NA,TRBJ2-5,15,CASSLRGFGGETQYF,TGTGCCAGCAGTTTACGGGGGTTCGGAGGGGAGACCCAGTACTTC
TRBV14,NA,NA,TRBJ2-1,18,CASSQEGGPLSHYNEQFF,TGTGCCAGCAGCCAAGAAGGCGGTCCTCTGTCCCACTACAATGAGCAGTTCTTC
TRBV28,NA,NA,TRBJ2-1,16,CASSPSPGLGYNEQFF,TGTGCCAGCAGCCCCTCCCCGGGACTGGGTTACAATGAGCAGTTCTTC
TRBV5-1,NA,NA,TRBJ1-1,16,CASSLRYGVENTEAFF,TGCGCCAGCAGCTTGCGTTACGGGGTTGAGAACACTGAAGCTTTCTTT
TRBV30,TRBD2,NA,TRBJ2-2,15,CAWIGTSGYTGELFF,TGTGCCTGGATTGGGACTAGTGGTTACACCGGGGAGCTGTTTTTT
TRBV6-1,TRBD1,NA,TRBJ1-6,14,CASRGPGQGFRFNF,TGTGCCAGCAGGGGCCCGGGACAGGGGTTTCGCTTCAACTTT
TRBV4-1,TRBD1,NA,TRBJ1-2,14,CASSPQATGKGYTF,TGCGCCAGCAGCCCTCAGGCGACAGGGAAGGGCTACACCTTC
TRBV28,TRBD2,once,TRBJ2-5,16,CASSLGTSGLQETQYF,TGTGCCAGCAGTCTTGGGACTAGCGGACTACAAGAGACCCAGTACTTC
TRBV7-9,TRBD1,NA,TRBJ2-3,14,CASSFSTGEDTQYF,TGTGCCAGCAGCTTCAGCACAGGGGAAGATACGCAGTATTTT
TRBV20-1,NA,few,TRBJ1-1,11,CSAPRGVEAFF,TGCAGTGCCCCGCGGGGAGTTGAAGCTTTCTTT
TRBV27,TRBD2,NA,TRBJ2-1,17,CASSLLRREGPYNEQFF,TGTGCCAGCAGTTTACTTCGGCGGGAGGGACCCTACAATGAGCAGTTCTTC
TRBV18,TRBD2,NA,TRBJ2-1,13,CASSAGGYNEQFF,TGTGCCAGCTCAGCGGGAGGTTACAATGAGCAGTTCTTC
TRBV29-1,NA,once,TRBJ1-2,13,CSVEAGGRDGYTF,TGCAGCGTTGAAGCGGGCGGCAGGGATGGCTACACCTTC
TRBV7-6,TRBD2,NA,TRBJ2-1,14,CASSSLQRDYEQFF,TGTGCCAGCAGCTCCCTCCAGCGGGACTATGAGCAGTTCTTC
TRBV25-1,NA,NA,TRBJ2-2,13,CASRDLNTGELFF,TGTGCCAGCAGGGACTTGAACACCGGGGAGCTGTTTTTT
TRBV21-1,NA,once,TRBJ2-5,16,CASSILAEGIQETQYF,TGTGCCAGCAGCATTCTAGCGGAGGGAATCCAAGAGACCCAGTACTTC
TRBV5-1,NA,once,TRBJ1-1,13,CASRWEGTAEAFF,TGCGCCAGCAGGTGGGAGGGCACAGCTGAAGCTTTCTTT
TRBV5-1,NA,NA,TRBJ1-2,14,CASSFIDRIYGYTF,TGCGCCAGCAGCTTCATCGACAGAATCTATGGCTACACCTTC
TRBV11-2,TRBD2,NA,TRBJ2-1,16,CASSLARPSGLGEQFF,TGTGCCAGCAGCTTAGCCAGACCTAGCGGGCTTGGTGAGCAGTTCTTC
TRBV19,NA,NA,TRBJ1-5,15,CASSILHSVNQPQHF,TGTGCCAGTAGCATCCTCCACAGTGTAAATCAGCCCCAGCATTTT
TRBV29-1,NA,once,TRBJ2-2,13,CSVESGSSGELFF,TGCAGCGTTGAATCAGGGTCCTCCGGGGAGCTGTTTTTT
TRBV2,NA,NA,TRBJ1-6,16,CASNPGEDSWDSPLHF,TGTGCCAGCAATCCGGGAGAGGACTCATGGGATTCACCCCTCCACTTT
TRBV7-8,NA,NA,TRBJ2-1,15,CASSLSMERDNEQFF,TGTGCCAGCAGCTTATCGATGGAGCGGGACAATGAGCAGTTCTTC
TRBV28,NA,NA,TRBJ1-5,20,CASSLLIATGLQGPNQPQHF,TGTGCCAGCAGTTTACTCATTGCGACAGGCTTACAAGGCCCCAATCAGCCCCAGCATTTT